Listed below are T cell receptor beta chains from one sample, sequenced in a study of cytomegalovirus exposure and HLA in healthy donors. The table came from immunoSEQ multiplex PCR; TCRdb's copy has only in-frame clones and leaves some out. The data hold some 200,000 clones, with roughly 80% observed a single time. The sample was PBMCs. These receptors originate from a girl aged 2-15 years in good health and CMV-seronegative. CDR3s include the opening cysteine and the closing phenylalanine or tryptophan. The order of the fields is V gene, J gene, D gene, clone size, CDR3 protein, CDR3 DNA. A D gene is named only where the DNA matches it firmly. Part of the rows lack a size; the others show once, few, many or a class for expanded clones.

>TRBV6-1|TRBJ1-2|.|.
CASSGTVYGYTF
TGTGCCAGCAGTGGGACAGTCTATGGCTACACCTTC
>TRBV4-2|TRBJ1-3|.|few
CASSQEQSNSGNTIYF
TGTGCCAGCAGCCAAGAACAGTCTAACTCTGGAAACACCATATATTTT
>TRBV15|TRBJ1-1|.|.
CATSRELGGEDTEAFF
TGTGCCACCAGCAGAGAACTCGGGGGGGAGGACACTGAAGCTTTCTTT
>TRBV6-1|TRBJ2-3|.|few
CASTLDYTDTQYF
TGTGCCAGCACCCTGGACTACACAGATACGCAGTATTTT
>TRBV5-8|TRBJ2-4|.|.
CASSFYTGGYSKNIQYF
TGTGCCAGCAGCTTTTATACAGGTGGCTATTCCAAAAACATTCAGTACTTC
>TRBV7-9|TRBJ1-2|TRBD1|.
CASSLNTGTGGDGYTF
TGTGCCAGCAGCCTCAATACCGGGACAGGGGGCGATGGCTACACCTTC
>TRBV12-5|TRBJ1-3|.|.
CASGLSGSGNTIYF
TGTGCTAGTGGTTTATCAGGATCTGGAAACACCATATATTTT
>TRBV27|TRBJ2-7|.|.
CASSLLDSAYEQYF
TGTGCCAGCAGTTTACTCGACAGTGCCTACGAGCAGTACTTC
>TRBV9|TRBJ2-7|TRBD1|.
CASSVGPTPGQGALRHYEQYF
TGTGCCAGCAGCGTGGGTCCCACCCCGGGACAGGGGGCGCTTCGCCACTACGAGCAGTACTTC
>TRBV6-1|TRBJ1-2|.|.
CASSPVIYGYTF
TGTGCCAGCAGTCCTGTAATTTATGGCTACACCTTC
>TRBV2|TRBJ2-3|.|.
CASSEGRGGSDTQYF
TGTGCCAGCAGTGAAGGAAGGGGAGGATCCGATACGCAGTATTTT
>TRBV27|TRBJ2-3|.|.
CASSQWVGSDTQYF
TGTGCCAGCAGTCAATGGGTGGGCTCAGATACGCAGTATTTT
>TRBV7-8|TRBJ1-1|TRBD1|.
CASSLEGRGTEAFF
TGTGCCAGCAGCTTAGAGGGCAGGGGGACTGAAGCTTTCTTT
>TRBV7-9|TRBJ2-1|.|.
CASSGGAREMEQFF
TGTGCCAGCAGCGGGGGCGCGCGGGAGATGGAGCAGTTCTTC
>TRBV19|TRBJ2-1|TRBD2|few
CASSLSGGNEQFF
TGTGCCAGTAGTCTTAGCGGGGGGAATGAGCAGTTCTTC
>TRBV7-2|TRBJ2-2|TRBD2|.
CASRGRAGAGELFF
TGTGCCAGCAGGGGGAGGGCGGGCGCCGGGGAGCTGTTTTTT
>TRBV19|TRBJ1-2|TRBD1|.
CASSIDHGRTGGGYTF
TGTGCCAGTAGTATAGATCACGGACGAACAGGGGGCGGCTACACCTTC
>TRBV19|TRBJ2-3|.|few
CASRTDTQYF
TGTGCCAGCAGAACAGATACGCAGTATTTT
>TRBV27|TRBJ2-5|TRBD2|.
CASSLPFLSGRMRTQYF
TGTGCCAGCAGTTTACCCTTCCTAAGCGGGAGGATGCGGACCCAGTACTTC
>TRBV15|TRBJ1-1|.|.
CATGTQNTEAFF
TGTGCCACCGGGACACAGAACACTGAAGCTTTCTTT
>TRBV11-2|TRBJ1-4|.|.
CASSPGVGLFF
TGTGCCAGCAGCCCAGGGGTAGGACTGTTTTTT
>TRBV6-5|TRBJ2-7|.|.
CASSSATGDEQYF
TGTGCCAGCAGTTCCGCGACAGGCGACGAGCAGTACTTC
>TRBV7-9|TRBJ2-1|TRBD2|.
CASRGLAGGSSYNEQFF
TGTGCCAGCAGGGGACTAGCGGGAGGGAGCTCCTACAATGAGCAGTTCTTC
>TRBV28|TRBJ2-6|TRBD1|.
CASSSGTGLSGANVLTF
TGTGCCAGCAGCTCCGGGACAGGTCTCTCTGGGGCCAACGTCCTGACTTTC
>TRBV6-6|TRBJ1-6|.|few
CASSYSPNSPLHF
TGTGCCAGCAGTTACTCTCCAAATTCACCCCTCCACTTT
>TRBV5-1|TRBJ2-5|TRBD2|.
CASSRSRLAGGEETQYF
TGCGCCAGCAGCCGCTCGCGACTAGCGGGGGGCGAAGAGACCCAGTACTTC
>TRBV4-1|TRBJ2-1|TRBD2|.
CASSQAFLREGLKDEQFF
TGCGCCAGCAGCCAAGCGTTTTTGCGGGAGGGCCTTAAGGATGAGCAGTTCTTC
>TRBV14|TRBJ2-1|.|.
CASGLPSNEQFF
TGTGCCTCGGGACTGCCTAGCAATGAGCAGTTCTTC
>TRBV6-1|TRBJ2-7|.|few
CASRTPSGSEQYF
TGTGCCAGCAGAACACCGTCGGGAAGTGAGCAGTACTTC
>TRBV9|TRBJ2-1|TRBD2|.
CASSDGGNYNEQFF
TGTGCCAGCAGCGACGGGGGGAACTACAATGAGCAGTTCTTC
>TRBV5-1|TRBJ2-3|TRBD2|.
CAAKIGGSKTDTQYF
TGCGCCGCCAAGATAGGCGGGAGTAAGACAGATACGCAGTATTTT
>TRBV7-6|TRBJ2-1|TRBD2|once
CASSLVVAGDEQFF
TGTGCCAGCAGCTTAGTGGTTGCGGGAGATGAGCAGTTCTTC
>TRBV15|TRBJ2-7|.|few
CATSSTGTINSYEQYF
TGTGCCACCAGCAGCACCGGGACAATTAACTCCTACGAGCAGTACTTC
>TRBV4-1|TRBJ2-1|TRBD2|.
CASSQLTSGGLREQFF
TGCGCCAGCAGCCAACTGACTAGCGGGGGCCTCCGGGAGCAGTTCTTC
>TRBV7-9|TRBJ1-6|TRBD1|.
CSSSSSGQGIPNSPLHF
TGTTCCAGCAGCTCTTCGGGACAGGGAATCCCCAATTCACCCCTCCACTTT
>TRBV6-5|TRBJ1-2|.|.
CASSLDRGSYTF
TGTGCCAGCAGTTTAGACCGGGGGAGCTACACCTTC
>TRBV19|TRBJ1-1|.|few
CASSKSMWVGRVDTEAFF
TGTGCCAGTAGTAAGTCTATGTGGGTCGGCAGGGTTGACACTGAAGCTTTCTTT
>TRBV4-1|TRBJ2-5|.|.
CASSQDVAELQETQYF
TGCGCCAGCAGCCAAGACGTGGCAGAACTACAAGAGACCCAGTACTTC
>TRBV4-1|TRBJ2-1|TRBD2|.
CASSQEGLAGLNEQFF
TGCGCCAGCAGCCAAGAAGGGCTAGCGGGGCTCAATGAGCAGTTCTTC
>TRBV2|TRBJ1-6|.|.
CASSDGGDSHF
TGTGCCAGCAGTGATGGCGGGGATTCTCACTTT
>TRBV12-5|TRBJ2-7|.|.
CASGLIGGSSYEQYF
TGTGCTAGTGGTTTGATTGGGGGGAGCTCCTACGAGCAGTACTTC
>TRBV5-6|TRBJ2-7|TRBD2|.
CASSPGVTSGIHEQYF
TGTGCCAGCAGCCCTGGGGTGACTAGCGGGATACACGAGCAGTACTTC
>TRBV7-9|TRBJ2-2|.|.
CASSLAGRTGELFF
TGTGCCAGCAGCTTAGCGGGGAGGACCGGGGAGCTGTTTTTT
>TRBV10-3|TRBJ2-7|TRBD2|.
CAISDSGSGYEQYF
TGTGCCATCAGTGATAGCGGGAGTGGGTACGAGCAGTACTTC
>TRBV7-2|TRBJ1-1|.|.
CASSWGVGVGTEAFF
TGTGCCAGCAGCTGGGGGGTTGGGGTTGGCACTGAAGCTTTCTTT
>TRBV27|TRBJ1-4|.|.
CASSFGRSNEKLFF
TGTGCCAGCAGTTTCGGTCGGAGTAATGAAAAACTGTTTTTT
>TRBV25-1|TRBJ2-3|TRBD2|.
CASQTSDTDTQYF
TGTGCCAGCCAGACTAGCGACACAGATACGCAGTATTTT
>TRBV5-4|TRBJ2-7|.|few
CASKDRGKQYF
TGTGCCAGCAAGGATCGGGGGAAGCAGTACTTC
>TRBV4-1|TRBJ2-7|.|few
CASSPPGNGYEQYF
TGCGCCAGCAGCCCCCCAGGCAACGGTTACGAGCAGTACTTC
>TRBV4-1|TRBJ2-3|TRBD2|.
CASSQVAGGRDTQYF
TGCGCCAGCAGCCAAGTAGCGGGGGGGCGAGATACGCAGTATTTT